Listed below are T cell receptor beta chains from one sample, sequenced in a study of T-cell reconstitution after alpha-beta-depleted transplantation in children. TCRdb redid the calling of the PCR reads with MiXCR, one entry per CDR3 protein. The data hold nearly 250,000 distinct CDR3 sequences, with around 7.5% observed a single time. The sequences come from PBMCs, mostly from graft donor cells, collected 180 days after TCRalphabeta/CD19-depleted stem cell transplant. The source of these receptors is a male patient between 10 and 17 years old who had a stem cell transplant for acute lymphoblastic leukemia, so the T cells may come from the graft donor. Both conserved end residues are part of each CDR3. D genes are given only for firm matches. The size field is filled for only some rows; it gives once, few, many or a size class.

CDR3 protein: CASSLGDSARTQYF; CDR3 DNA: TGCGCCAGCAGCTTGGGGGACAGCGCGAGGACCCAGTACTTC; J gene: TRBJ2-5; D gene: TRBD1; clone size: many; V gene: TRBV5-1
CDR3 protein: CASSLDPQGSEQYF; CDR3 DNA: TGTGCCAGCAGCTTAGACCCACAGGGGAGCGAGCAGTACTTC; J gene: TRBJ2-7; D gene: TRBD1; clone size: -; V gene: TRBV7-8
CDR3 protein: CASSSWTSAPYEQYF; CDR3 DNA: TGTGCCAGCAGCTCCTGGACTAGCGCACCCTACGAGCAGTACTTC; J gene: TRBJ2-7; D gene: TRBD2; clone size: many; V gene: TRBV3-1
CDR3 protein: CASLGLSPPGVNTEAFF; CDR3 DNA: TGTGCCAGCTTGGGACTTTCCCCCCCGGGGGTGAACACTGAAGCTTTCTTT; J gene: TRBJ1-1; D gene: -; clone size: many; V gene: TRBV27
CDR3 protein: CASGGTSGRIGSDTQYF; CDR3 DNA: TGTGCCTCCGGCGGGACTAGCGGGAGAATAGGGTCGGATACGCAGTATTTT; J gene: TRBJ2-3; D gene: TRBD2; clone size: many; V gene: TRBV12-3/TRBV12-4
CDR3 protein: CASSVGRLAGLNTGELFF; CDR3 DNA: TGTGCCAGCAGCGTAGGAAGACTAGCGGGGTTGAACACCGGGGAGCTGTTTTTT; J gene: TRBJ2-2; D gene: TRBD2; clone size: many; V gene: TRBV9
CDR3 protein: CSARRPDRRGNIQYF; CDR3 DNA: TGCAGTGCTAGACGCCCGGACAGGCGGGGGAACATTCAGTACTTC; J gene: TRBJ2-4; D gene: -; clone size: many; V gene: TRBV20-1
CDR3 protein: CASSEGTAYEQYF; CDR3 DNA: TGTGCCAGCAGTGAAGGTACAGCGTACGAGCAGTACTTC; J gene: TRBJ2-7; D gene: -; clone size: many; V gene: TRBV2
CDR3 protein: CAIRKRLIPGGPDNEQFF; CDR3 DNA: TGTGCCATCAGGAAAAGACTTATTCCAGGGGGCCCGGACAATGAGCAGTTCTTC; J gene: TRBJ2-1; D gene: TRBD1; clone size: many; V gene: TRBV10-3
CDR3 protein: CSAIHRQGNQPQHF; CDR3 DNA: TGCAGTGCCATCCACCGACAGGGAAATCAGCCCCAGCATTTT; J gene: TRBJ1-5; D gene: TRBD1; clone size: many; V gene: TRBV20-1
CDR3 protein: CASSSLGANTGELFF; CDR3 DNA: TGTGCCAGCAGCTCCCTGGGGGCGAACACCGGGGAGCTGTTTTTT; J gene: TRBJ2-2; D gene: -; clone size: many; V gene: TRBV7-3
CDR3 protein: CSARPDRLADTEAFF; CDR3 DNA: TGCAGTGCTAGACCCGACAGGTTGGCGGACACTGAAGCTTTCTTT; J gene: TRBJ1-1; D gene: -; clone size: many; V gene: TRBV20-1
CDR3 protein: CASSLDPGGPNYEQYF; CDR3 DNA: TGCGCCAGCAGCTTGGACCCGGGAGGGCCCAACTACGAGCAGTACTTC; J gene: TRBJ2-7; D gene: TRBD2; clone size: many; V gene: TRBV5-1
CDR3 protein: CASSQDVGGLAGYYEQYF; CDR3 DNA: TGTGCCAGCAGCCAAGATGTGGGGGGACTAGCGGGATACTACGAGCAGTACTTC; J gene: TRBJ2-7; D gene: TRBD2; clone size: many; V gene: TRBV4-2
CDR3 protein: CSARVPGGLAGYTQYF; CDR3 DNA: TGCAGTGCTAGAGTCCCGGGTGGACTAGCGGGGTATACGCAGTATTTT; J gene: TRBJ2-3; D gene: TRBD2; clone size: many; V gene: TRBV20-1